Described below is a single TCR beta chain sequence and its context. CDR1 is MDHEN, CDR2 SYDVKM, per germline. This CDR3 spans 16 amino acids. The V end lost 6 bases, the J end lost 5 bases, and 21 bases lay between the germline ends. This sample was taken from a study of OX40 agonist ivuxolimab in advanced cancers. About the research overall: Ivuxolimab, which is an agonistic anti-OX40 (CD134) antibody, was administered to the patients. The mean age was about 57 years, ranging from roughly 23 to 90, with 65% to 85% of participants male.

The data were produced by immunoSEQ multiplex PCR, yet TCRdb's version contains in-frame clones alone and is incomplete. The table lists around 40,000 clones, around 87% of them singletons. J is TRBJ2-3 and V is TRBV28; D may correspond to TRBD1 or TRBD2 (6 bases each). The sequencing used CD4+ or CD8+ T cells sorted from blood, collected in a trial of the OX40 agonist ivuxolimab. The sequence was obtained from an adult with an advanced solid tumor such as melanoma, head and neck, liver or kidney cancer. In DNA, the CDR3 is TGTGCCAGCAGCGCGTCCGGGACACCGGGGGTAGATACGCAGTATTTT. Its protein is CASSASGTPGVDTQYF. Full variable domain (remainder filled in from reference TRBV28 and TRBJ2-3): DVKVTQSSRYLVKRTGEKVFLECVQDMDHENMFWYRQDPGLGLRLIYFSYDVKMKEKGDIPEGYSVSREKKERFSLILESASTNQTSMYLCASSASGTPGVDTQYFGPGTRLTVL.